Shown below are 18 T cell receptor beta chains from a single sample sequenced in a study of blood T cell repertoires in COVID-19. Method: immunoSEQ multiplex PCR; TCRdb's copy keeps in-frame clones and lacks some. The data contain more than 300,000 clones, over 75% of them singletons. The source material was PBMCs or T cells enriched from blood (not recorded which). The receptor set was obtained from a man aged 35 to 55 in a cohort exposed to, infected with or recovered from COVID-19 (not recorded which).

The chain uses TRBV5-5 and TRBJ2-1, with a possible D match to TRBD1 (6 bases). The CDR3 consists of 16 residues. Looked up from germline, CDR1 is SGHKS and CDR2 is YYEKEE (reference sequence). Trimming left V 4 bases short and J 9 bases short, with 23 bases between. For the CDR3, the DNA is TGTGCCAGCAGCGTACAGGGCAGGGGCGGTTTAGGTGAGCAGTTCTTC. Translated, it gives CASSVQGRGGLGEQFF.

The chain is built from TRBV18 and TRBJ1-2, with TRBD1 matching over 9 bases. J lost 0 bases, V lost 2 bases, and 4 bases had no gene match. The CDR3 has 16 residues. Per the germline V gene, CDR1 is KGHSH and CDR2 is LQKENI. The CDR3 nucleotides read TGTGCCAGCTCACCAATGGGACAGGGTGCTAACTATGGCTACACCTTC. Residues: CASSPMGQGANYGYTF. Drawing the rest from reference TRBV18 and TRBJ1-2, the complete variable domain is NAGVMQNPRHLVRRRGQEARLRCSPMKGHSHVYWYRQLPEEGLKFMVYLQKENIIDESGMPKERFSAEFPKEGPSILRIQQVVRGDSAAYFCASSPMGQGANYGYTFGSGTRLTVV.

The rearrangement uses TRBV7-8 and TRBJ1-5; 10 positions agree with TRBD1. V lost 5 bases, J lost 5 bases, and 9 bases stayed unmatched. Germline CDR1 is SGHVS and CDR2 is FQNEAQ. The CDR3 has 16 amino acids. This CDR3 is CASSPHRDRGYQPQHF. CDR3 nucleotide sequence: TGTGCCAGCAGCCCACACCGGGACAGGGGTTATCAGCCCCAGCATTTT.

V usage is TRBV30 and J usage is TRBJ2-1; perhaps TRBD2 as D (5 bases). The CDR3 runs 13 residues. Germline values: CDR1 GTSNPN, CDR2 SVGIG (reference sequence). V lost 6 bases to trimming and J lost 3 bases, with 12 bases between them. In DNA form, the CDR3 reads TGTGCCTGCACCAGGAGGATCTACAATGAGCAGTTCTTC. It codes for CACTRRIYNEQFF.

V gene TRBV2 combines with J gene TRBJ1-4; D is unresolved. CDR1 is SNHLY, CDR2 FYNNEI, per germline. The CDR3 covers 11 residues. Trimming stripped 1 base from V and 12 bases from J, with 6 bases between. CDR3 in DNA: TGTGCCAGCAGTGAAGTGAGGGAACTGTTTTTT. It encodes CASSEVRELFF.

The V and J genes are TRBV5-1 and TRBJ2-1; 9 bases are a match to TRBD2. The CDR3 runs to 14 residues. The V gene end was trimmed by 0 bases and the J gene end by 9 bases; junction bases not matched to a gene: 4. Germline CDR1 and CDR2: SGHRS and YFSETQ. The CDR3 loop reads CASSLAAGGAEQFF. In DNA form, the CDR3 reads TGCGCCAGCAGCTTGGCGGCGGGAGGGGCTGAGCAGTTCTTC.

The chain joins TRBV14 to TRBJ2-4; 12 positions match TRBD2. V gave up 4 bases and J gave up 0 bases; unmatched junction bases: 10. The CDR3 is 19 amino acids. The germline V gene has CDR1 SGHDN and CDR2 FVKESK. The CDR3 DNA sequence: TGTGCCAGCAGCCCCGGGACTAGCGGGCCCGCTCTAGCCAAAAACATTCAGTACTTC. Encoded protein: CASSPGTSGPALAKNIQYF.

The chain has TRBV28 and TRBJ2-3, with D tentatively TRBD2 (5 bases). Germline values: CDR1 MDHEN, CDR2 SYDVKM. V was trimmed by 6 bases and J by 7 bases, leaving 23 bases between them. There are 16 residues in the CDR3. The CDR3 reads CASRNALLEGINTQYF. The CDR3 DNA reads TGTGCCAGCAGAAACGCCCTACTAGAGGGAATTAATACGCAGTATTTT.

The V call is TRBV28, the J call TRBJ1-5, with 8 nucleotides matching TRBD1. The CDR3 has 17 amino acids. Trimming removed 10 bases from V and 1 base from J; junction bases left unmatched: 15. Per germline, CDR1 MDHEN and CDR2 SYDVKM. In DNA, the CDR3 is TGTGCCAACCCGAGGCAGGGGGCATTTGAGAGCAATCAGCCCCAGCATTTT. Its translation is CANPRQGAFESNQPQHF.

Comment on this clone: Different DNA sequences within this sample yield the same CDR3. CDR3 in DNA: TGTGCCAGCAGCTTAGAAGAGAACTATGGCTACACCTTC. Translating gives CASSLEENYGYTF. V is TRBV7-6 and J is TRBJ1-2, with unresolved D. Germline CDR1 and CDR2: SGHVS and FNYEAQ. V gave up 1 base and J gave up 2 bases, with 5 bases separating them. This CDR3 is built from 13 residues.

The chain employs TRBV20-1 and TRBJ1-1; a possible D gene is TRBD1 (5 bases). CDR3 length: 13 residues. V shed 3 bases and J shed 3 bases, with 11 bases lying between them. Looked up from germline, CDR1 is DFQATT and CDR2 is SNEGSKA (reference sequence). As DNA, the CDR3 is TGCAGTGCTAGTAGGCAGGGCTACACTGAAGCTTTCTTT. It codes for CSASRQGYTEAFF.

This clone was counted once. Here the CDR3 reads CASSPFLAGLYGYTF. In DNA, the CDR3 is TGTGCCAGCAGTCCTTTCTTGGCAGGGCTCTATGGCTACACCTTC. This chain links TRBV28 with TRBJ1-2; D perhaps matches TRBD1 (5 bases). CDR1 and CDR2 (germline): MDHEN, SYDVKM. The CDR3 loop spans 15 amino acids. Trimming took 5 bases from V and 4 from J, leaving 17 bases between them.

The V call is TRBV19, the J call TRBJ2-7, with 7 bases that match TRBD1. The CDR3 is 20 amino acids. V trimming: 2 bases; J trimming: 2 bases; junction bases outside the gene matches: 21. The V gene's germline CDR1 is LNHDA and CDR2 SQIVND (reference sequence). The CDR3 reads CASSIKGITGTASLAYEQYF. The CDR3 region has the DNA TGTGCCAGTAGTATAAAGGGGATCACCGGGACAGCCAGCCTGGCCTACGAGCAGTACTTC.

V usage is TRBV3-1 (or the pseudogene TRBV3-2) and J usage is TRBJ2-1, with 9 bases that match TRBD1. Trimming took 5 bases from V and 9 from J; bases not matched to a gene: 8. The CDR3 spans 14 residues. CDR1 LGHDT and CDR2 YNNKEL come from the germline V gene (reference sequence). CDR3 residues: CASSSRDRDSEQFF. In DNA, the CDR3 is TGTGCCAGCAGCTCCCGGGACAGGGACAGTGAGCAGTTCTTC.

The DNA of the CDR3 is TGTGCTAGTGTTTATAGCGACCCGAACACCGGGGAGCTGTTTTTT. Protein: CASVYSDPNTGELFF. The chain links TRBV12-5 to TRBJ2-2; TRBD2 might be the D (5 bases). Germline CDR1 is LGHNT and CDR2 is FRNRAP. The V end lost 7 bases, the J end lost 0 bases, and 12 bases lay between the germline ends. This CDR3 is built from 15 residues.

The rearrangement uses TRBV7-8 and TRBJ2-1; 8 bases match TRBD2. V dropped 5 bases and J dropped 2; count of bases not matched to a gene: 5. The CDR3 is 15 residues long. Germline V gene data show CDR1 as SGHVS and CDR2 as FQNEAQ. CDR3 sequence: CASSPSGWAYNEQFF. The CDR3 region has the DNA TGTGCCAGCAGCCCTAGCGGGTGGGCCTACAATGAGCAGTTCTTC.

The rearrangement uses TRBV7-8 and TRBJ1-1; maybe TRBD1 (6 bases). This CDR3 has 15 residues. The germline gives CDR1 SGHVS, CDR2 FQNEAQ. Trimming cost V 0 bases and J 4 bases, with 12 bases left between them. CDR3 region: CASSLAKGGATEAFF. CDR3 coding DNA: TGTGCCAGCAGCTTAGCGAAAGGGGGGGCCACTGAAGCTTTCTTT.

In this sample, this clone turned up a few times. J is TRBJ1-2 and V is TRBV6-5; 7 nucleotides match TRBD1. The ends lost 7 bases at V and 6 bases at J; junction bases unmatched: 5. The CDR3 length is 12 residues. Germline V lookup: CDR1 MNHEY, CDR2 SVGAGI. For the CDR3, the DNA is TGTGCCAGCATAGGGGGCGCGAATGGCTACACCTTC. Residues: CASIGGANGYTF.